This T cell receptor (beta chain) was obtained from a study of blood T cell repertoires in COVID-19. Study information: Acute and convalescent COVID-19 samples came from the United States, Italy and Spain. T cells, B-cell-depleted T cells, or PBMCs provided the cDNA or gDNA that served as material.

Source study methods: Nucleated cell counts were estimated from reference gene primer amplification. Assay: immunoSEQ multiplex PCR; the TCRdb copy retains only in-frame clones and omits some. That table supplies the V and J calls and clone size; D and trimming were determined from the DNA. The data hold approximately 200,000 clones, with around 90% observed a single time. V trimming: 3 bases; J trimming: 0 bases; junction bases outside the gene matches: 2. The CDR3 covers 15 residues. Germline CDR1 reads SGHNT; CDR2 reads YYREEE (reference sequence). The chain employs TRBV5-4 and TRBJ2-7, with 11 bases fitting TRBD2. Specimen: peripheral blood. The TCR originated in a man younger than 35 with active or convalescent COVID-19. The CDR3 loop is CASSSTSGSSYEQYF. The CDR3 region has the DNA TGTGCCAGCAGCTCTACTAGCGGGAGCTCCTACGAGCAGTACTTC.